This T cell receptor beta chain was captured by sequencing in a study of cytomegalovirus exposure and HLA in healthy donors (dated by TCRdb to about 2017). Turning to the overall study: An earlier analysis of approximately 600 of the donors reported approximately 300 Gb of sequence data and some 120 million unique TCR beta sequences from about 179 million T cells. Alongside the repertoire data, information on donor age, sex, ethnicity and CMV serostatus was compiled. All discovery cohort repertoires had been generated using a single sequencing platform. The study profiled the T cell repertoires of hundreds of subjects by immunosequencing and related them to cytomegalovirus serostatus. To study patterns of TCR occurrence, a later analysis re-analyzed previously published TCR beta repertoires from 550 to 800 donors and added high-resolution HLA genotyping. The genetic ancestry cluster associated with self-reported Caucasian donors included roughly 84% of the 300 to 400 genotyped donors. The study aimed to test whether signatures of past pathogen exposure could be identified by cataloging public T cell receptors. On average, roughly 240,000 unique TCR beta nucleotide sequences were sequenced per donor among 398 genotyped donors of the cohort, with around 19% of those sequences being non-productive. Typing coverage differed by locus: A, B, C, DRB1 and DQB1 were typed in roughly 620-630 donors, DQA1 in about 500, DPA1 in around 600, and DPB1 in approximately 450. Approximately 300 gigabases of sequencing data and around 88 million unique TCR sequences made up an early release that covered approximately 620 HLA-typed donors. Class I and class II HLA loci were covered by the typing at four-digit resolution. A later genetic analysis took genome-wide SNP genotypes for about 60% of the roughly 670 donors and used that subset as a discovery cohort. An earlier analysis of some 500 of the donors applied high-throughput TCR beta sequencing to assess whether each TCR beta V gene segment acted as functional or pseudogenic. Rather than drawing on any new phenotypic data, the later analysis identified candidate immune exposures from TCR beta sequences and the way those sequences occurred across donors. Several DR-DQ haplotypes were treated as single units for association and clustering because of strong linkage in the cohort. Besides the first cohort of 666 subjects, a separate validation cohort made up of roughly 120 different subjects was used. The study combined high-throughput TCR immunosequencing, statistical association of individual TCRs with disease status, and machine learning to predict cytomegalovirus infection status. The research as a whole found: Three of the identified cytomegalovirus-associated TCR beta chains were confirmed in vitro to be specific for cytomegalovirus antigens. A further reported finding was that TCR beta sequences accurately predicted the HLA-A and HLA-B alleles for most subjects in the first cohort. Across donors, most TCR sequences were observed very rarely, whereas some public TCRs were present in many individuals. Some IMGT-functional V segments, including TRBV6-2 and TRBV6-3, could not be told apart with the 87-base-pair reads, so those segments were excluded. A cluster of highly shared sequence variants was judged likely to be a technical artifact of the sequencing pipeline. Compared with equally common non-associated chains, HLA-associated TCR beta chains in a later analysis were more clonally expanded and had lower generation probabilities. The study gave a list of over 150 TCR beta chains associated with cytomegalovirus. Correlated functional status among segregating V segments might reflect linkage disequilibrium, but an unknown experimental factor could not be ruled out. A later analysis associated 15,000 or so TCR beta sequences with specific HLA alleles at a false discovery rate of 0.05. The presence/absence analyses assumed that sequencing depth was roughly uniform across donors, and that assumption may not be true. In both the original and validation cohorts, the classifier was reported to diagnose cytomegalovirus status with high specificity and sensitivity. Compared with the roughly 700-donor mean, donors in an Asian-associated ancestry cluster had fewer N-insertions in productive TCRs, according to a later genetic analysis. In a later analysis, most CMV-associated TCR beta chains were found to appear HLA-restricted, with HLA associations seemingly driven largely by CMV exposure. When HLA alleles, especially DR and DQ, strongly co-occurred, attributing TCR associations to individual alleles was difficult. The authors suggested that the approach could potentially be extended to other disease states and immunological phenotypes. HLA typing was unavailable for some donors at each locus, so association tests used only the typed subset. V-gene and J-gene trimming of TCR beta chains was associated with a missense DCLRE1C variant in a later genetic analysis, and the association was replicated in an independent cohort. In an earlier analysis of some 500 of the donors, most TCR beta V segments appeared in productive rearrangements about 87% or about 30% of the time, broadly matching IMGT annotations. In a later analysis, the rate of TCR association differed among HLA loci, with DRB1 alleles having the most associated TCRs and HLA-C alleles having the fewest. Immune exposure information for the cohort was limited to CMV serostatus. The cohort was sequenced for TCR beta chains only, and without alpha or paired-chain data the features that could be detected were limited. Because counts were too low, roughly 16 rarely observed V segments, including chromosome 9 orphons, were excluded from the earlier analysis of roughly 580 of the donors. A later analysis reported that several top co-occurrence clusters appeared linked to parvovirus B19, influenza, CMV and Epstein-Barr virus.

The method was the immunoSEQ multiplex PCR assay. A mixture of 60 forward primers for TCR Vbeta segments and 13 reverse primers for TCR Jbeta segments was used in the multiplex PCR. Amplification of the CDR3 region of rearranged TCR beta genes was performed with a multiplex PCR assay on genomic DNA. On the Illumina HiSeq System, the amplified TCR beta libraries were sequenced as 87-base-pair reads. As for how the authors treated the data: A later analysis tallied roughly 80 million unique TCR beta chains across the 666 repertoires, and approximately 11 million of those chains were shared by two or more donors. To remove PCR and sequencing errors, raw reads were error-corrected and collapsed into unique sequences using a nearest-neighbor algorithm that merged closely related sequences. V, D and J gene segments were assigned by aligning CDR3 sequences to IMGT reference sequences. For a sequence to be retained, a match of at least six nucleotides was required to both a V gene segment and a J gene segment. A rearrangement counted as productive if the CDR3 had no stop codons and remained in frame with V and J, and every other rearrangement counted as non-productive. Following IMGT convention, CDR3 was defined as the stretch from the second conserved V-encoded cysteine up to the conserved J-encoded phenylalanine. Sequences without an unambiguous match to a single V gene segment were excluded from the earlier analysis of over 500 of the donors. In an earlier analysis of about 590 of the donors, a V segment was called functional when productive rearrangements were above 56.7%, and segregating when the standard deviation between donors exceeded 5%. A statistical classification framework was developed to diagnose cytomegalovirus status using the catalog of TCR beta chain sequences. A later analysis assigned V and J genes by comparing TCR nucleotide sequences with IMGT/GENE-DB human TR gene sequences. A later analysis assigned CDR3 sequences and most-parsimonious VDJ recombination scenarios with the TCRdist pipeline. In a later analysis, each TCR beta chain was defined by its CDR3 amino acid sequence together with its V-gene family, and reads without a unique V-gene family were excluded. In a later analysis, 450 to 600 highly shared, low-generation-probability nucleotide sequences were removed to address suspected cross-contamination and a sequencing artifact. In a later analysis, a clonal expansion index for each public chain was calculated from normalized within-repertoire ranks of inferred template counts. In a later analysis, generation probabilities were computed using a VDJ recombination model fitted to out-of-frame rearrangements, and the results were checked against IGoR. In a later analysis, TCR-TCR, TCR-HLA and TCR-CMV co-occurrence was scored with hypergeometric tests, and a repertoire-size bias correction was applied to TCR pairs. To estimate false discovery rates, a later analysis permuted the HLA or CMV assignments 20 times. A later analysis grouped co-occurring TCRs with DBSCAN, adding TCRdist sequence similarity when clustering within HLA-allele-positive subsets. For co-occurrence clustering, repertoires with fewer than 30,000 or more than 120,000 public chains were excluded, along with 4 to 6 repertoires with anomalous nucleotide sharing. Not all clones reach the TCRdb copy of this immuneACCESS table, which keeps in-frame sequences only. Checked studies attribute under half of the gap to unresolved V genes and leave the rest unexplained. That table supplies the V and J calls and clone size; D and trimming were determined from the DNA. The sample includes roughly 130,000 clones, with around three quarters observed a single time. The ten largest account for approximately 1% of the sample.

In total, 666 healthy bone marrow donors made up the cohort. Cohort members were all nominally healthy when sampled, although unrecorded immune exposures were likely present. The donor tested CMV seronegative and was one of the 352 seronegative cohort members. A peripheral blood sample was collected from each donor, and TCR beta sequencing was performed on peripheral blood mononuclear cells. The Qiagen DNeasy Blood Extraction Kit was used to extract genomic DNA from the blood cell samples. Notes on this clone: Its recognized antigen is unknown. Base qualities are not provided; no much larger clone lies one nucleotide away.

The germline V gene encodes CDR1 SGHRS and CDR2 YFSETQ. The CDR3 holds 14 amino acids from the cysteine to the phenylalanine. Just the 42-base CDR3 DNA is kept, in frame starting at base 1. Clipping removes 0 bases from V and 7 bases from J, with 1 as the unmatched junction base count. The sequence was obtained from a man younger than 35 in good health and CMV-seronegative. The receptor chain draws on TRBV5-1 and TRBJ1-6; 7 middle bases align to TRBD1. Sequencing used PBMCs. The CDR3 sequence is CASSLDRGNSPLHF. The nucleotides are TGCGCCAGCAGCTTGGACAGGGGCAATTCACCCCTCCACTTT.